One sample yielded the 10 T cell receptor beta chains listed below, sequenced in a study of blood T cells in healthy people across ages. A sample-barcoded 5' primer and a J-beta primer mix were used in a second PCR of roughly 7 to 11 cycles. TCRdb analysed the 5' RACE reads with MiXCR anew, one entry per CDR3 protein. The table has 600,000 to 900,000 distinct CDR3 sequences, about a quarter seen once; the top ten hold less than 3.5%. A further study also used this sample, focusing on T cells of mothers and their children.

Sample: blood. These TCRs come from a boy aged 10-17 years in good health.

The rearrangement uses TRBV4-2 and TRBJ2-3; TRBD2 is a possible D gene (7 bases). The CDR3 length is 15 residues. CDR1 and CDR2 (germline): LGHNA, YNFKEQ. The V end was cut by 3 bases, the J end by 1 base, with 11 bases between. CDR3 DNA sequence: TGTGCCAGCAGCCATGACGGGGGGCGCACAGATACGCAGTATTTT. Amino acids: CASSHDGGRTDTQYF.

J is TRBJ1-4 and V is TRBV6-6; 7 bases are shared with TRBD1. The germline gives CDR1 MNHNY, CDR2 SVGAGI (reference sequence). This CDR3 region has 15 residues. V gave up 5 bases and J gave up 1 base; unmatched junction bases: 4. CDR3 amino acids: CASSTDRVTNEKLFF. The CDR3 DNA follows: TGTGCCAGCAGTACAGACAGGGTAACTAATGAAAAACTGTTTTTT.

The V and J genes are TRBV18 and TRBJ2-7; D not resolved. The CDR3 covers 12 residues. The germline V gene encodes CDR1 KGHSH and CDR2 LQKENI. The ends were cut back, 6 bases at V and 1 base at J, with 7 bases in the middle. The DNA of the CDR3 is TGTGCCAGCTCGGGGATTTCCTACGAGCAGTACTTC. It yields the protein CASSGISYEQYF.

Comments on this clonotype: This CDR3 is missing its conserved last phenylalanine or tryptophan, likely due to a read error. This chain uses TRBV12-3 or TRBV12-4 with TRBJ2-4, with 8 bases identical to TRBD1. The CDR3 covers 13 residues. The V gene end was trimmed by 5 bases and the J gene end by 6 bases; junction bases not matched to a gene: 3. The CDR3 region is CASSVDRGNIQYL. CDR3 in DNA: TGTGCCAGCAGTGTCGACAGGGGAAACATTCAGTACTTG.

The rearrangement uses TRBV7-6 and TRBJ2-5, with 8 bases identical to TRBD1. The junction had 6 bases not matched to a gene; V was cut back by 1 base and J by 5 bases. Germline lookup yields CDR1 SGHVS and CDR2 FNYEAQ. The CDR3 is 15 amino acids. The CDR3 region has the DNA TGTGCCAGCAGCTTAGATGGACAGGGTGGGGAGACCCAGTACTTC. It specifies CASSLDGQGGETQYF.

The V and J genes are TRBV24-1 and TRBJ1-1; D may be TRBD1 (6 bases). Germline CDR1 is KGHDR and CDR2 is SFDVKD. Trimming left V 5 bases short and J 5 bases short, with 20 bases between. CDR3 size: 16 residues. In DNA, the CDR3 is TGTGCCACCAGTGTCCGGGACAAGGGGGGGTCTACTGAAGCTTTCTTT. Protein sequence: CATSVRDKGGSTEAFF.

The V gene is TRBV29-1, the J gene TRBJ1-4; weak D call: TRBD1 (6 bases). Looked up from germline, CDR1 is SQVTM and CDR2 is ANQGSEA. The CDR3 has 13 amino acids. Trimming stripped 4 bases from V and 7 bases from J, with 13 bases between. CDR3 nucleotide sequence: TGCAGCGTTGTTCAGGGGTCCAGTGAAAAACTGTTTTTT. Amino acids: CSVVQGSSEKLFF.

This chain links TRBV10-2 with TRBJ2-7; D is undetermined. The CDR3 loop spans 12 amino acids. Germline V lookup: CDR1 WSHSY, CDR2 SAAADI. Trimming left V 8 bases short and J 3 bases short, with 11 bases between. CDR3 sequence: CASSEANYEQYF. DNA for the CDR3: TGCGCCAGCTCCGAGGCTAACTACGAGCAGTACTTC.

V usage is TRBV6-1 and J usage is TRBJ1-4, with 9 nucleotides matching TRBD1. The CDR3 covers 16 residues. The junction had 8 bases not matched to a gene; V was cut back by 1 base and J by 8 bases. Germline V CDR1 and CDR2: MNHNS, SASEGT. The CDR3 DNA is TGTGCCAGCAGTGAAGGGCCCTACAGGGGGCAAGAAAAACTGTTTTTT. This translates into CASSEGPYRGQEKLFF.

This clonotype appeared many times. The rearrangement joins TRBV20-1 to TRBJ1-4; D may be TRBD1 (6 bases). The CDR3 sequence is 16 residues long. The V end was cut by 0 bases, the J end by 8 bases, with 19 bases between. Looked up from germline, CDR1 is DFQATT and CDR2 is SNEGSKA (reference sequence). The CDR3 DNA reads TGCAGTGCTAGAGATAATGATAGGGGGGATAGAGAAAAACTGTTTTTT. Its translation is CSARDNDRGDREKLFF.